Detailed here is one T cell receptor (beta chain). Assay: immunoSEQ multiplex PCR; the TCRdb copy retains only in-frame clones and omits some. The data show 85,000 to 130,000 clones, approximately 85% seen once. This specimen belongs to a study of T cell clones after liver transplantation. The CDR3 length is 13 residues. Germline V gene lookup returns CDR1 SGDLS and CDR2 YYNGEE. Trimming removed 0 bases from V and 5 bases from J, with 9 bases in between. The chain links TRBV9 to TRBJ2-7; a possible D gene is TRBD1 (5 bases). This sequence was found in a human donor who received a liver transplant. This material consisted of CD4+ T cells from blood, taken before liver transplant. CDR3 DNA sequence: TGTGCCAGCAGCGTAGCGCAGGGTAACGAGCAGTACTTC. Its translation is CASSVAQGNEQYF. Full variable domain (missing parts from reference TRBV9 and TRBJ2-7): DSGVTQTPKHLITATGQRVTLRCSPRSGDLSVYWYQQSLDQGLQFLIQYYNGEERAKGNILERFSAQQFPDLHSELNLSSLELGDSALYFCASSVAQGNEQYFGPGTRLTVT.